This TCR beta chain was captured in a study of shared clonotypes between healthy human individuals. Study-level background: Contributing individuals were a couple of females and a few males aged 18 to 49. Study-wide results and caveats: Sharing across four donors was highest in naive CD4 (around 5%) and lowest in memory CD8 (around 0.4%).

As to this clone: Its antigen is not known.

It was into CD45RA+ naive and CD45RA-negative memory subsets that the CD4+ cells were split. The assay ran at deep level. Profiling relied on immunoSEQ multiplex PCR, and the TCRdb table lists in-frame clones only, not all of them. The table records about 1 million clones, about 75% of them present only once. This receptor was obtained from a man aged 18-30 years in good health. The sample taken for sequencing was memory CD4+ T cells sorted from blood. Subset described: CD45RA-negative fraction.

The CDR3 sequence: CASSQGGTLYF. Here the CDR3 DNA reads TGTGCCAGCTCCCAAGGGGGGACTCTGTACTTC. J is TRBJ2-7 and V is TRBV6-6; D tentatively fits TRBD1 or TRBD2 (6 bases each). From germline, CDR1 is MNHNY and CDR2 SVGAGI (reference sequence). The CDR3 totals 11 residues. Trimming stripped 8 bases from V and 12 bases from J, with 17 bases between.